This record covers a single TCR beta chain. These data belong to a study of tumour-infiltrating T cells in Burkitt lymphoma. Study details: Repertoire clonality predicted overall and progression-free survival.

Here immunoSEQ multiplex PCR was the method, and the copy in TCRdb shows in-frame clones only, minus some. The top ten clones hold 2.9% of a sample with around 45,000 clones, 30% to 40% of them seen once. Germline V CDR1 and CDR2: MDHEN, SYDVKM. The CDR3 consists of 13 residues. V dropped 5 bases and J dropped 7 bases, with 14 bases sitting between them. Input material: tumor tissue. The clonotype comes from a human donor with Burkitt lymphoma. This chain links TRBV28 with TRBJ1-2, with D perhaps matching TRBD1 (6 bases). In DNA, the CDR3 is TGTGCCAGCAGTCGACCAGGGGTGGGTGGCTACACCTTC. Translated: CASSRPGVGGYTF.